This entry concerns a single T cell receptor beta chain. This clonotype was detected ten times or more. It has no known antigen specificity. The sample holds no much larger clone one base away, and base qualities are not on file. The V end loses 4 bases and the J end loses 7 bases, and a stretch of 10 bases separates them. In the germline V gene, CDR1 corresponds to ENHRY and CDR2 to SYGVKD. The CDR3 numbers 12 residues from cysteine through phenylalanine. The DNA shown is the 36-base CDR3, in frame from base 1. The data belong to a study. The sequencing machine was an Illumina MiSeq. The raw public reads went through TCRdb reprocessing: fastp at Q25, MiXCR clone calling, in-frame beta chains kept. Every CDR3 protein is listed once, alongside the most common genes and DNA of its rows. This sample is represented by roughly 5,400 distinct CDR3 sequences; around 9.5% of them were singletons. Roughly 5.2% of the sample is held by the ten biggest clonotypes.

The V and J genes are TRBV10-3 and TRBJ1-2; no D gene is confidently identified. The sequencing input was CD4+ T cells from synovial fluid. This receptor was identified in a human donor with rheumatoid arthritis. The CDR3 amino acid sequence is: CAISGTPGGYTF. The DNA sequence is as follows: TGTGCCATCAGTGGCACCCCCGGTGGCTACACCTTC.